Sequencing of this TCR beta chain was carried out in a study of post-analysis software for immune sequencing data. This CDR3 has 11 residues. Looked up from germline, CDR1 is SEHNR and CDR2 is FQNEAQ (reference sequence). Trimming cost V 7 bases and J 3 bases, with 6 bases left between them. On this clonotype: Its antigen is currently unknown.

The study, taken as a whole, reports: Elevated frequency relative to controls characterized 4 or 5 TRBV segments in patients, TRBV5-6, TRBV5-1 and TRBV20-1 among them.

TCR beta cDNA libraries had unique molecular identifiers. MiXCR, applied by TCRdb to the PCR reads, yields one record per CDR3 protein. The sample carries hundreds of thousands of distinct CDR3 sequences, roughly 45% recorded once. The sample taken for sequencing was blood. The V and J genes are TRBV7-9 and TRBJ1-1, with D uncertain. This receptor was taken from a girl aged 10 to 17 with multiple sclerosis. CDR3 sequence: CASTVYTEAFF. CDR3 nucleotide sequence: TGTGCCAGCACCGTATACACTGAAGCTTTCTTT.